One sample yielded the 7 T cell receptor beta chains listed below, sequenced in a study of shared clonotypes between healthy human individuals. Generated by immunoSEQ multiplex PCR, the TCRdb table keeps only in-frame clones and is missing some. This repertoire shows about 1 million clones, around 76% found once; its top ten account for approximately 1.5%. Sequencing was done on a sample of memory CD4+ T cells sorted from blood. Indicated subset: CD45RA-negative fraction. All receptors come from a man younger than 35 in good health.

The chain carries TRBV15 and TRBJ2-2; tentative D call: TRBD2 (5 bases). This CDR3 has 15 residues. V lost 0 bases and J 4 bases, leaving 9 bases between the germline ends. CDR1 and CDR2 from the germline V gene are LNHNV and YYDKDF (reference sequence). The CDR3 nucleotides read TGTGCCACCAGCAGAGAGTTGGAGGTCACCGGGGAGCTGTTTTTT. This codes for CATSRELEVTGELFF.

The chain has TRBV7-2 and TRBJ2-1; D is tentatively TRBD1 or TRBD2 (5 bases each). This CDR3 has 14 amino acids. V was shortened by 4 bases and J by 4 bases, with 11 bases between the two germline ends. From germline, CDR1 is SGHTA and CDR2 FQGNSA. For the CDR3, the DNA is TGTGCCAGCAGCTCCCGGGACCCTTACAATGAGCAGTTCTTC. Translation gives CASSSRDPYNEQFF.

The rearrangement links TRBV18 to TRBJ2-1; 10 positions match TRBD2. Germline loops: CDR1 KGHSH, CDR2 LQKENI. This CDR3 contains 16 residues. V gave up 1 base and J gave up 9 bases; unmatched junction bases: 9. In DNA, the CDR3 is TGTGCCAGCTCACCACTTTTAGCGGGAGGCGGCGGTGAGCAGTTCTTC. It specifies CASSPLLAGGGGEQFF.

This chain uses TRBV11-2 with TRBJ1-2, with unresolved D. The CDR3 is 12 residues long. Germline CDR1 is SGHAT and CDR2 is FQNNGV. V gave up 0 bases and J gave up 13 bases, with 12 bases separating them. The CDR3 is CASSLDIRATTF. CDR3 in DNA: TGTGCCAGCAGCTTAGATATTCGCGCGACCACCTTC.

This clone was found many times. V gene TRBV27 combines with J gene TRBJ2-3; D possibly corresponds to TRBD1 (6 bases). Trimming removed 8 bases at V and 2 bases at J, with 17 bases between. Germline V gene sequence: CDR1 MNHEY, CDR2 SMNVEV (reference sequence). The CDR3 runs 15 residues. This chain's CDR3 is CASSQTGGYTDTQYF. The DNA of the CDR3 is TGTGCCAGCTCACAGACAGGCGGGTACACAGATACGCAGTATTTT.

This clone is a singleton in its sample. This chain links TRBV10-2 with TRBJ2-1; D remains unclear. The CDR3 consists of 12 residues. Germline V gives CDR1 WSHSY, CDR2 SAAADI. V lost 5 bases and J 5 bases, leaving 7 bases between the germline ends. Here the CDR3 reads CASSWTDNEQFF. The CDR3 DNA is TGCGCCAGCAGTTGGACGGACAATGAGCAGTTCTTC.

The CDR3 is CSVVGGSFTDTQYF. The CDR3 nucleotides are TGCAGCGTCGTCGGGGGGTCTTTCACAGATACGCAGTATTTT. The genes are TRBV29-1 and TRBJ2-3, with TRBD2 matching over 7 bases. V lost 6 bases, J lost 2 bases, and 8 bases stayed unmatched. Germline V gene data show CDR1 as SQVTM and CDR2 as ANQGSEA. CDR3 length: 14 amino acids.